This T cell receptor (beta chain) was recorded in a study of monozygotic twins with inflammatory bowel disease. General study results and limits: Telling different T cell subtypes apart from each other was not possible. Relative clonotype sharing with others was diminished in IBD patients versus healthy twins, particularly with disease activity. For repertoire similarity, concordant twins did not differ from discordant twins, possibly because power was limited.

TCRdb reprocessed the 5' RACE reads, with one entry per CDR3 protein and no DNA. The table for this sample gives 150,000 to 200,000 distinct CDR3 sequences. CDR1 and CDR2 (germline): KGHSH, LQKENI. The CDR3 length is 13 residues. Blood, 2 to 2.5 ml, was drawn per donor. Comment on this clonotype: Its antigen is currently unknown.

This TCR derives from a human donor with ulcerative colitis or Crohn's disease, or a healthy co-twin of an affected twin (not recorded which). The sequencing input was blood. V and J are TRBV18 and TRBJ1-1. This CDR3 reads CASSPRTEGEAFF. Drawing the rest from reference TRBV18 and TRBJ1-1, the complete variable domain is NAGVMQNPRHLVRRRGQEARLRCSPMKGHSHVYWYRQLPEEGLKFMVYLQKENIIDESGMPKERFSAEFPKEGPSILRIQQVVRGDSAAYFCASSPRTEGEAFFGQGTRLTVV.